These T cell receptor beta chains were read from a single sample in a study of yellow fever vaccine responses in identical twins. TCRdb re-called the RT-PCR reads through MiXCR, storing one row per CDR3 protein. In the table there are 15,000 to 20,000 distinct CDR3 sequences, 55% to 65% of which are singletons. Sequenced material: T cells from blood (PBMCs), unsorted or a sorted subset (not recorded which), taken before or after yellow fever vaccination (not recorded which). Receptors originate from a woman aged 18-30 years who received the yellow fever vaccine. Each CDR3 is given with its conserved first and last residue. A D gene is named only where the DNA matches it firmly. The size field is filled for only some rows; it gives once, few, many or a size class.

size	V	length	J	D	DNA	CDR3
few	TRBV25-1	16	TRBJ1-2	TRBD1	TGTGCCAGCAGTGATTACCGGGACAGGAGAATCTATGGCTACACCTTC	CASSDYRDRRIYGYTF
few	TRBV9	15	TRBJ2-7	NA	TGTGCCAGCAGCGTATCCCCTGAGAGCTCCTACGAGCAGTACTTC	CASSVSPESSYEQYF
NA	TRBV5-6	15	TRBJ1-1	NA	TGTGCCAGCAGCGGATTACAGGGAGCGGGCACTGAAGCTTTCTTT	CASSGLQGAGTEAFF
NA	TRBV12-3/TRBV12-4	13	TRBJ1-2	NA	TGTGCCAGCAGCCGACAGATCAACTATGGCTACACCTTC	CASSRQINYGYTF
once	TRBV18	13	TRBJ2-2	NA	TGTGCCAGCTCACCAGGATTCACCGGGGAGCTGTTTTTT	CASSPGFTGELFF
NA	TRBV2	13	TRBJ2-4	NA	TGTGCCAGCAGTCCGGACGTGAAAAACATTCAGTACTTC	CASSPDVKNIQYF
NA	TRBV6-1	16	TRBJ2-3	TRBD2	TGTGCCAGCAAAGGGACTAGCGGGGGAAGCACAGATACGCAGTATTTT	CASKGTSGGSTDTQYF
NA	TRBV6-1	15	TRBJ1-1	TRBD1	TGTGCCAGCAGTCTACAGACAGGGGGAGAGTCTGAAGCTTTCTTT	CASSLQTGGESEAFF
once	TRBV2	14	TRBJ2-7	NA	TGTGCCAGCAGAACTAGCTCCAGCTCCTACGAGCAGTACTTC	CASRTSSSSYEQYF
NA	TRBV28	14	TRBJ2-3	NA	TGTGCCAGCAGTTTGCCCCACCAGGGGGATACGCAGTATTTT	CASSLPHQGDTQYF
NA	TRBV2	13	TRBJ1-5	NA	TGTGCCAGCAGAGCGGACGGGAATCAGCCCCAGCATTTT	CASRADGNQPQHF
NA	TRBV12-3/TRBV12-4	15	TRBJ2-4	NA	TGTGCCAGCAGCCTAGTTACAGGGAACCAAAACATTCAGTACTTC	CASSLVTGNQNIQYF
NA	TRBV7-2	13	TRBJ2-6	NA	TGTGCCTCGGGTAGTGCCGGGGCCAACGTCCTGACTTTC	CASGSAGANVLTF
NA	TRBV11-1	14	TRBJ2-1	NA	TGTGCCAGCAGCTTATCACTAGGGTTCAATGAGCAGTTCTTC	CASSLSLGFNEQFF
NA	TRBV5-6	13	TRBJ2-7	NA	TGTGCCAGCAGCTTGAGCAGCTCCTACGAGCAGTACTTC	CASSLSSSYEQYF
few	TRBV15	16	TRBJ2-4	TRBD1	TGTGCCACCAGCAGAGATGGGGGGACAGGGTCTGACATTCAGTACTTC	CATSRDGGTGSDIQYF
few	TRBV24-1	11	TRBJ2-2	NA	TGTGCCACGGGGAACACCGGGGAGCTGTTTTTT	CATGNTGELFF
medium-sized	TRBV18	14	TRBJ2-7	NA	TGTGCCAGCTCACCGGGGGGAGGAGGATACGAGCAGTACTTC	CASSPGGGGYEQYF
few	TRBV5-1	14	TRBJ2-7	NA	TGCGCCAGCAGCTCGCAGAACCCCCCCTACGAGCAGTACTTC	CASSSQNPPYEQYF
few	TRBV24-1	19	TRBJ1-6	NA	TGTGCCACCAGTGATTTGCACCCGGCGGGGAGCTCCTATAATTCACCCCTCCACTTT	CATSDLHPAGSSYNSPLHF
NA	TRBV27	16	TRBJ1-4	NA	TGTGCCAGCAGTTTACCGCCGGGGCAGGGGAATGAAAAACTGTTTTTT	CASSLPPGQGNEKLFF
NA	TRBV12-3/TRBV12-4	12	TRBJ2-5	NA	TGTGCCAGCACACGTAGCTCGGAGACCCAGTACTTC	CASTRSSETQYF
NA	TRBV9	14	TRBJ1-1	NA	TGTGCCACCACCCCGCACAGCTCGGACACTGAAGCTTTCTTT	CATTPHSSDTEAFF
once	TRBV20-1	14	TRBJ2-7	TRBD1	TGCAGTGCTAGAATGACAGGGGCTGCCTACGAGCAGTACTTC	CSARMTGAAYEQYF
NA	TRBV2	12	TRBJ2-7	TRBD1	TGTGCCAGCGGACAGGGACCCTACGAGCAGTACTTC	CASGQGPYEQYF
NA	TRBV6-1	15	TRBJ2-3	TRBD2	TGTGCCAGCAGTAGACTAGCGGGAGATGGAGATACGCAGTATTTT	CASSRLAGDGDTQYF
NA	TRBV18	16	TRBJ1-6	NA	TGTGCCAGCTCACCAACCGGGGGCCGGAGTAATTCACCCCTCCACTTT	CASSPTGGRSNSPLHF
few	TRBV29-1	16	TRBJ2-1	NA	TGCAGCGCGGGGCCGTGGACCGGGACTTACTACAATGAGCAGTTCTTC	CSAGPWTGTYYNEQFF
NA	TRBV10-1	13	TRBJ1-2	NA	TGCGCCAGCAGTAAGACATCTAACTATGGCTACACCTTC	CASSKTSNYGYTF
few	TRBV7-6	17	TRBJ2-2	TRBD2	TGTGCCAGCAGCCGAGGAGCGGGAGGCACGAACACCGGGGAGCTGTTTTTT	CASSRGAGGTNTGELFF
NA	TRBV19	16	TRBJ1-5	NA	TGTGCCAGTAGTGGCCCGCAAAGGGCGAGGGGTCAGCCCCAGCATTTT	CASSGPQRARGQPQHF
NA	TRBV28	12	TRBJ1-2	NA	TGTGCCAGTAGACAGGTTAACTATGGCTACACCTTC	CASRQVNYGYTF
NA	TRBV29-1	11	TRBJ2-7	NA	TGCAGCGTTGACTCAGGGAACGAGCAGTACTTC	CSVDSGNEQYF
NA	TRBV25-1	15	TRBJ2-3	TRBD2	TGTGCCAGCATGGCTAGCGGGAGGGTCGCAGATACGCAGTATTTT	CASMASGRVADTQYF
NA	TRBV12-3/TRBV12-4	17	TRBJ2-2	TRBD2	TGTGCCAGCAGTCCCCGAACCGGGACTAGCGTAACCGGGGAGCTGTTTTTT	CASSPRTGTSVTGELFF
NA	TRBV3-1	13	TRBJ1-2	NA	TGTGCCAGCACCTCTCGGGGGCTCTATGGCTACACCTTC	CASTSRGLYGYTF
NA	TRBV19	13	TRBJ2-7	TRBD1	TGTGCCTGCGCCGGGACAGGGGCCTACGAGCAGTACTTC	CACAGTGAYEQYF
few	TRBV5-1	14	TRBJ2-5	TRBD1	TGCGCCAGCAGCTTGGGGGACAGTCAGGAGACCCAGTACTTC	CASSLGDSQETQYF
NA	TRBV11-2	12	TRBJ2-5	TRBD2	TGTGCCAGCAGCTTAGGGGGGGGGACCCAGTACTTC	CASSLGGGTQYF
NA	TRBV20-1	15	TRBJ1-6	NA	TGCAGTGCCCCCAACCATCTAAGTGGTAATTCACCCCTCCACTTT	CSAPNHLSGNSPLHF
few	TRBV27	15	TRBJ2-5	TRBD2	TGTGCCAGCAGTTTACTGGGACTAGGTGGAGAGACCCAGTACTTC	CASSLLGLGGETQYF
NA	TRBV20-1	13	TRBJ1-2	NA	TGCAGTGCCCTGACATCCTCGAACTATGGCTACACCTTC	CSALTSSNYGYTF
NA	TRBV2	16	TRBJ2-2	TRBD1	TGTGCCAGCAGTAACCGGGACAGGGGGCTCTCCGGGGAGCTGTTTTTT	CASSNRDRGLSGELFF
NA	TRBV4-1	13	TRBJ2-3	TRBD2	TGCGCCAGCAGCCAGGCCTCTAGCGGTCTGCAGTATTTT	CASSQASSGLQYF
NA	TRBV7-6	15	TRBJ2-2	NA	TGTGCCAGCAGCTTAGGCCCGACGAACACCGGGGAGCTGTTTTTT	CASSLGPTNTGELFF
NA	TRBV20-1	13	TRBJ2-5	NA	TGCAGTGCTACCCGGACAGTAGGGGAGACCCAGTACTTC	CSATRTVGETQYF
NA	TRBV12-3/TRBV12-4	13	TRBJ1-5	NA	TGTGCCAGCAGTTTAGGGGGTGATCAGCCCCAGCATTTT	CASSLGGDQPQHF
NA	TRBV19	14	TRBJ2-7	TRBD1	TGTGCCAGTAGTCCCCGGGACAGACCTTACGAGCAGTACTTC	CASSPRDRPYEQYF
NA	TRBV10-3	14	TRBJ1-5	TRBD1	TGTGCCACCCACGGGACAGGGAACAATCAGCCCCAGCATTTT	CATHGTGNNQPQHF
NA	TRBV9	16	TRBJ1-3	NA	TGTGCCAGCAGCGTAGCTTCTGGACACTCTGGAAACACCATATATTTT	CASSVASGHSGNTIYF
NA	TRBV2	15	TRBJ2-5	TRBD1	TGTGCCAGCAGCCTTTCCGGGACAGCCCAAGAGACCCAGTACTTC	CASSLSGTAQETQYF
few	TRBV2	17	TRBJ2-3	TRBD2	TGTGCCAGCAGTGCGATTGGCGGGGGTCCGAAGGGAGATACGCAGTATTTT	CASSAIGGGPKGDTQYF
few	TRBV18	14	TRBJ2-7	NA	TGTGCCAGCTCACCGGGCGCGGGTTTCGACGAGCAGTACTTC	CASSPGAGFDEQYF
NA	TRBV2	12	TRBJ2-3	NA	TGTGCCAGCGGGGGACAAACAGATACGCAGTATTTT	CASGGQTDTQYF
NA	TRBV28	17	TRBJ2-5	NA	TGTGCCAGCAGTCCCCGTTCACAGGTTGAACGGATGGAGACCCAGTACTTC	CASSPRSQVERMETQYF
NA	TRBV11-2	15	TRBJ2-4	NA	TGTGCCAGCAGCTTAGGGACTGTAGCCAAAAACATTCAGTACTTC	CASSLGTVAKNIQYF
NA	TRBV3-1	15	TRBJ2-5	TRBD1	TGTGCCAGCAGCCAAAGACAGGGGAGTCAAGAGACCCAGTACTTC	CASSQRQGSQETQYF
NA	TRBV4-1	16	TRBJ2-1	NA	TGCGCCAGCAGCCAAGTTTTACAGGGACGACCAAATGAGCAGTTCTTC	CASSQVLQGRPNEQFF
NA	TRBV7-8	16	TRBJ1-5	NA	TGTGCCAGCAGCTTAGCGGGCGGTAGAGGATCTCAGCCCCAGCATTTT	CASSLAGGRGSQPQHF